What follows describes a single T cell receptor beta chain. Its cognate antigen is unknown. They ran version v3.0 of the immunoSEQ assay at survey level. The protocol was immunoSEQ multiplex PCR, while the TCRdb copy is restricted to in-frame clones and leaves out a portion. The sample carries 35,000 or so clones, around 94% recorded once. The length of the CDR3 is 15 residues. The germline V gene has CDR1 KGHSH and CDR2 LQKENI. Trimming stripped 3 bases from V and 2 bases from J, with 13 bases between. The data were taken from a study of long-term antiretroviral therapy in people with HIV. Whole-study findings and limits: Repertoire dominance by clones expanded before ART was seen at all time points.

This TCR came from a woman aged 45 to 65 with HIV. The chain has TRBV18 and TRBJ1-1; D may be TRBD1 (6 bases). Sequencing was performed on unsorted PBMCs, taken 4.1 years after starting antiretroviral therapy. This chain's CDR3 is CASSPLAGANTEAFF. The CDR3 nucleotides read TGTGCCAGCTCACCTCTGGCAGGGGCTAACACTGAAGCTTTCTTT.